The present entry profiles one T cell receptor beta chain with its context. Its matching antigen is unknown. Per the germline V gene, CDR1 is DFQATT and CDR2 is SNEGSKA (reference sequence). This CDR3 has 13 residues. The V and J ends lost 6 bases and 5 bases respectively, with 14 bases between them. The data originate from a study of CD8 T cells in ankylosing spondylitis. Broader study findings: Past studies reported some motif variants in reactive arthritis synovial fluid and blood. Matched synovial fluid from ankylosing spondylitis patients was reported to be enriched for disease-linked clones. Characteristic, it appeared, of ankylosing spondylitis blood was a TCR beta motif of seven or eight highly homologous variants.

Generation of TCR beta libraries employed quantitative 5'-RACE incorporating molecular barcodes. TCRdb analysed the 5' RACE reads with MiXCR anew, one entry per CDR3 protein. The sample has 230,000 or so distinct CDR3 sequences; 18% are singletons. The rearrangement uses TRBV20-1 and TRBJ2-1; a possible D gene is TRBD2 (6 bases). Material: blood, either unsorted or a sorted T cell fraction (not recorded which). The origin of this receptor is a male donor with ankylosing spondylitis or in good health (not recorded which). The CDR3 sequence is CSARTLANNEQFF. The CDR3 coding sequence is TGCAGTGCACGCACTCTAGCGAACAATGAGCAGTTCTTC.